The clone carrying this T cell receptor beta chain was detected a few times. Primed by a sample-barcoded 5' primer and a J-beta primer mix, a second PCR proceeded for about 6 to 11 cycles. A template-switch adaptor that had 12 random nucleotides put a tag on each cDNA molecule. TCRdb ran MiXCR on the 5' RACE reads and lists one entry per CDR3 protein. The sample contains hundreds of thousands of distinct CDR3 sequences, roughly 25% of which appear only once. The germline V gene encodes CDR1 SGHTS and CDR2 YDEGEE. The CDR3 consists of 16 residues. V shed 4 bases and J 8 bases; nucleotides not matched to a gene: 12. The source of the sample is a study of blood T cells in healthy people across ages. Separately, the same data were catalogued under a study of T cells of mothers and their children. That study adds: Material was donated by three healthy Caucasian mothers and their six children.

Input material: blood. The origin of this receptor is a boy between 10 and 17 years old in good health. The V and J genes are TRBV5-8 and TRBJ2-5; 12 nucleotides match TRBD2. DNA for the CDR3: TGTGCCAGCAGCCTAAGACTAGCGGGGGCCCCTGGCACCCAGTACTTC. Translation: CASSLRLAGAPGTQYF.